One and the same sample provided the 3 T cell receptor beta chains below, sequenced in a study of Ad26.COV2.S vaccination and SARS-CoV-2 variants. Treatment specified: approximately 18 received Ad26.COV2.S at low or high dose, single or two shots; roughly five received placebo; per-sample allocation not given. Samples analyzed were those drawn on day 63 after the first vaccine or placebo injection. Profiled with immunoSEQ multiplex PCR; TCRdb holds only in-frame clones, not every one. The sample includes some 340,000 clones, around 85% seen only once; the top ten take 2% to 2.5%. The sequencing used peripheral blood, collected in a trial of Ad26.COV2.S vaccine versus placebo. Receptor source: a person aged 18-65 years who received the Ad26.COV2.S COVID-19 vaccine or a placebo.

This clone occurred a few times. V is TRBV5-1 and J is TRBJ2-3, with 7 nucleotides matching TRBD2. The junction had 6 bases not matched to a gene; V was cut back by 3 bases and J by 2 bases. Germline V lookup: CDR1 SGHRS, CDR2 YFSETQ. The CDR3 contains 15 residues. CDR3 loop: CASSYSGTTTDTQYF. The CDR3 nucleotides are TGCGCCAGCAGCTACTCCGGGACTACCACAGATACGCAGTATTTT.

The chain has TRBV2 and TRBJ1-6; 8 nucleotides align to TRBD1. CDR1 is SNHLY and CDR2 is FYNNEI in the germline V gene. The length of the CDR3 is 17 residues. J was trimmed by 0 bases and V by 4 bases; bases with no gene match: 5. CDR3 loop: CASSVPGGGSYNSPLHF. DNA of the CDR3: TGTGCCAGCAGTGTCCCAGGGGGCGGCTCCTATAATTCACCCCTCCACTTT.

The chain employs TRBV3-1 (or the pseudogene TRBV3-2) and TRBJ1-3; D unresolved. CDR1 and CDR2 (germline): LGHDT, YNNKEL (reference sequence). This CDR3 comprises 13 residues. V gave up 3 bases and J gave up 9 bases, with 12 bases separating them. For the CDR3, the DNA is TGTGCCAGCAGCCAGAGAGGTCGGGGCACCATATATTTT. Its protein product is CASSQRGRGTIYF.